This TCR beta chain was recovered during a study of T cell repertoires in cytomegalovirus infection (dated by TCRdb to about 2019). About the investigation overall: Peptide stimulations targeted recently identified HLA-C-restricted CMV epitopes, whose presentation resists viral immunomodulation, together with well-studied HLA-B-restricted epitopes. The HLA type of each donor mattered for the analysis, because public TCR beta signatures pointed to carriage of CMV infection along with the matching HLA type. What the authors observed across the whole study: Carriers of CMV infection plus the relevant HLA type were discriminated by the cumulative frequency of public TCR beta family members in the study cohort and in an independent roughly 380-donor cohort. The ex vivo response was dominated by HLA-C-restricted CMV-specific TCR beta clonotypes, which also provided the single most frequent clonotype in two of eight donors.

Instrument used: Illumina HiSeq 1500. TCRdb cleaned the public reads at Q25 with fastp, built clones with MiXCR and kept in-frame beta chains. Rows merge per CDR3 protein into single entries with the most common DNA and genes. This sample holds fewer than 150,000 distinct CDR3 sequences; 30% were observed only once. The top ten hold 41% of the sample. Taken with the paper, the label for treatment or condition translates to: in vitro stimulation with specific CMV peptide epitopes to enrich CMV-specific T cells. As regards this clonotype: Its antigen remains unidentified. Nothing much larger sits one base from this clone, and base qualities are not available.

Trimming takes 1 base off V and 6 bases off J; junction bases not matched to a gene: 9. The CDR3 runs 16 amino acids, cysteine and phenylalanine included. The CDR3 DNA has 48 bases and is translated from base 1. The germline V gene provides CDR1 SGHVS and CDR2 FNYEAQ. The source of this sequence is a human donor in good health (CMV status not recorded). Some clones in this sample may be carry-over from other donors' samples. In this chain, TRBV7-6 is recombined with TRBJ1-2, with TRBD1 matching 9 junction bases. Sequencing was performed on CD8+ T cells from cultured PBMCs, taken from culture after CMV antigen stimulation. The bases read TGTGCCAGCAGCTTAGTAGCCACAGGGGGCTTAGATGGCTACACCTTC. This sequence encodes CASSLVATGGLDGYTF.